This T cell receptor beta chain emerged from a study of graft-versus-host responses after intestinal transplantation. Study summary: Uniformly, recipients were administered anti-thymocyte globulin induction with subsequent tacrolimus and steroids for around three years. General study points: There was an association between peak levels of circulating GvH clones and early post-transplant HvG declines. The presence of high graft-versus-host to host-versus-graft clonal ratios in allografts characterized patients with graft-donor T cell macrochimerism. Recipient-marrow GvH clones were detected, some having first appeared in ileum or blood.

Germline V gene sequence: CDR1 SGHDT, CDR2 YYEEEE. The J segment lost 9 bases and the V segment lost 6 bases, leaving 7 bases of the junction unmatched. This CDR3 spans 13 amino acids. TCRdb's table, derived via immunoSEQ multiplex PCR, lists solely in-frame clones and lacks some. The table records 96,000 or so clones, 80% to 95% of them present only once. As for this clone: What it binds is unknown.

The sample here was unstimulated CD4+ T cells sorted from spleen or lymph node cells, taken before intestinal transplant. J is TRBJ1-5 and V is TRBV5-6; 9 bases line up with TRBD1. The receptor comes from a human donor who received an intestinal transplant. The CDR3 region has the DNA TGTGCCAGCAACGACAGGGGGTTAGGGCCCCAGCATTTT. Its protein is CASNDRGLGPQHF.